Listed below are T cell receptor beta chains from one sample, sequenced in a study of long-term antiretroviral therapy in people with HIV. Clones were sequenced by immunoSEQ multiplex PCR, and TCRdb holds only the in-frame ones, with some missing. The table shows about 20,000 clones, with about nine tenths occurring only once. Sequencing was performed on unsorted PBMCs, taken roughly 4.2 years before starting antiretroviral therapy. The receptors shown here come from a woman aged 25 to 39 with HIV. Both conserved end residues are part of each CDR3. D genes are given only for firm matches. A row's size may be missing; if present it is once, few, many or a size class.

CDR3 length: 15
J gene: TRBJ1-6
D gene: NA
V gene: TRBV30
clone size: NA
CDR3 protein: CAWIPLDLLNSPLHF
CDR3 DNA: TGTGCCTGGATCCCTCTGGACTTGCTCAATTCACCCCTCCACTTT

CDR3 length: 17
J gene: TRBJ2-2
D gene: TRBD2
V gene: TRBV15
clone size: NA
CDR3 protein: CATSLDITSGRYGELFF
CDR3 DNA: TGTGCCACCAGCCTAGATATAACTAGCGGGCGGTACGGGGAGCTGTTTTTT

CDR3 length: 12
J gene: TRBJ2-5
D gene: NA
V gene: TRBV19
clone size: NA
CDR3 protein: CASSIGGSPQYF
CDR3 DNA: TGTGCCAGTAGTATAGGTGGGAGTCCCCAGTACTTC

CDR3 length: 15
J gene: TRBJ1-2
D gene: NA
V gene: TRBV5-1
clone size: NA
CDR3 protein: CASSPIVGGNYGYTF
CDR3 DNA: TGCGCCAGCAGCCCGATAGTCGGGGGGAACTATGGCTACACCTTC

CDR3 length: 15
J gene: TRBJ2-5
D gene: NA
V gene: TRBV12-5
clone size: NA
CDR3 protein: CASGLGWTDPETQYF
CDR3 DNA: TGTGCTAGTGGTTTGGGGTGGACAGACCCAGAGACCCAGTACTTC

CDR3 length: 16
J gene: TRBJ1-2
D gene: TRBD1
V gene: TRBV2
clone size: few
CDR3 protein: CASSLTWTGANYGYTF
CDR3 DNA: TGTGCCAGCAGCTTAACATGGACAGGAGCTAACTATGGCTACACCTTC

CDR3 length: 14
J gene: TRBJ1-6
D gene: NA
V gene: TRBV7-9
clone size: NA
CDR3 protein: CASSLAGALSPLHF
CDR3 DNA: TGTGCCAGCAGCTTAGCGGGGGCTCTTTCACCCCTCCACTTT

CDR3 length: 14
J gene: TRBJ2-1
D gene: TRBD2
V gene: TRBV6-5
clone size: NA
CDR3 protein: CASINSGGGNEQFF
CDR3 DNA: TGTGCCAGCATTAATAGCGGGGGCGGGAATGAGCAGTTCTTC

CDR3 length: 15
J gene: TRBJ2-5
D gene: NA
V gene: TRBV4-3
clone size: once
CDR3 protein: CASSQEFQGGETQYF
CDR3 DNA: TGCGCCAGCAGCCAAGAGTTCCAGGGGGGGGAGACCCAGTACTTC

CDR3 length: 14
J gene: TRBJ1-6
D gene: NA
V gene: TRBV19
clone size: NA
CDR3 protein: CASSSRRGNSPLHF
CDR3 DNA: TGTGCCAGTAGTTCTCGACGGGGAAATTCACCCCTCCACTTT

CDR3 length: 13
J gene: TRBJ1-2
D gene: NA
V gene: TRBV9
clone size: NA
CDR3 protein: CASSVDGGTGYTF
CDR3 DNA: TGTGCCAGCAGCGTAGATGGGGGCACTGGCTACACCTTC

CDR3 length: 12
J gene: TRBJ1-4
D gene: NA
V gene: TRBV6-6
clone size: medium-sized
CDR3 protein: CASSPHSAPEVF
CDR3 DNA: TGTGCCAGCAGCCCCCATTCGGCCCCAGAGGTTTTT

CDR3 length: 13
J gene: TRBJ1-4
D gene: NA
V gene: TRBV10-3
clone size: once
CDR3 protein: CAISEDRRLKLFF
CDR3 DNA: TGTGCCATCAGTGAGGACAGGCGCCTTAAACTGTTTTTT

CDR3 length: 21
J gene: TRBJ2-1
D gene: TRBD2
V gene: TRBV15
clone size: NA
CDR3 protein: CATSSRGRGLAGQSSYNEQFF
CDR3 DNA: TGTGCCACCAGCTCCAGGGGACGGGGACTAGCGGGTCAGAGCTCCTACAATGAGCAGTTCTTC

CDR3 length: 14
J gene: TRBJ1-4
D gene: NA
V gene: TRBV5-1
clone size: NA
CDR3 protein: CASSLRGGGEKLFF
CDR3 DNA: TGCGCCAGCAGCTTGCGGGGGGGCGGTGAAAAACTGTTTTTT

CDR3 length: 16
J gene: TRBJ2-2
D gene: NA
V gene: TRBV10-3
clone size: NA
CDR3 protein: CAISESLRGNTGELFF
CDR3 DNA: TGTGCCATCAGTGAGTCTTTGAGGGGCAACACCGGGGAGCTGTTTTTT

CDR3 length: 14
J gene: TRBJ1-2
D gene: NA
V gene: TRBV4-1
clone size: once
CDR3 protein: CASSQDQGNYGYTF
CDR3 DNA: TGCGCCAGCAGCCAAGATCAGGGGAACTATGGCTACACCTTC

CDR3 length: 15
J gene: TRBJ1-3
D gene: TRBD1
V gene: TRBV29-1
clone size: NA
CDR3 protein: CSVEGQGEELDTIYF
CDR3 DNA: TGCAGCGTTGAAGGACAGGGGGAAGAATTGGACACCATATATTTT

CDR3 length: 21
J gene: TRBJ2-2
D gene: TRBD2
V gene: TRBV19
clone size: NA
CDR3 protein: CASSIRVGLAGGSANTGELFF
CDR3 DNA: TGTGCCAGTAGTATCCGCGTAGGACTAGCGGGGGGGTCCGCGAACACCGGGGAGCTGTTTTTT

CDR3 length: 15
J gene: TRBJ2-1
D gene: NA
V gene: TRBV15
clone size: NA
CDR3 protein: CATRATVSSYNEQFF
CDR3 DNA: TGTGCCACCAGGGCAACGGTTAGCTCCTACAATGAGCAGTTCTTC

CDR3 length: 16
J gene: TRBJ1-5
D gene: NA
V gene: TRBV19
clone size: NA
CDR3 protein: CASSIGNSDSNQPQHF
CDR3 DNA: TGTGCCAGTAGTATAGGGAACAGCGATAGCAATCAGCCCCAGCATTTT

CDR3 length: 16
J gene: TRBJ1-2
D gene: NA
V gene: TRBV10-3
clone size: NA
CDR3 protein: CAIHTGRGTHSYGYTF
CDR3 DNA: TGTGCCATCCACACCGGGCGGGGGACACACAGCTATGGCTACACCTTC

CDR3 length: 16
J gene: TRBJ2-1
D gene: TRBD2
V gene: TRBV9
clone size: once
CDR3 protein: CASSRRRGLADNEQFF
CDR3 DNA: TGTGCCAGCAGCCGGAGGAGGGGACTAGCGGACAATGAGCAGTTCTTC

CDR3 length: 14
J gene: TRBJ2-3
D gene: NA
V gene: TRBV7-8
clone size: NA
CDR3 protein: CASSPRTRFDTQYF
CDR3 DNA: TGTGCCAGCAGCCCTCGGACTCGTTTTGATACGCAGTATTTT

CDR3 length: 15
J gene: TRBJ1-6
D gene: NA
V gene: TRBV10-3
clone size: NA
CDR3 protein: CATAPSRIYNSPLHF
CDR3 DNA: TGTGCCACCGCCCCGTCCCGGATTTATAATTCACCCCTCCACTTT

CDR3 length: 15
J gene: TRBJ2-1
D gene: NA
V gene: TRBV4-1
clone size: once
CDR3 protein: CASSQDSPGYNEQFF
CDR3 DNA: TGCGCCAGCAGCCAAGACAGTCCTGGCTACAATGAGCAGTTCTTC

CDR3 length: 15
J gene: TRBJ1-4
D gene: TRBD1
V gene: TRBV18
clone size: once
CDR3 protein: CASAGQGGTNEKLFF
CDR3 DNA: TGTGCCAGCGCGGGACAGGGGGGAACTAATGAAAAACTGTTTTTT

CDR3 length: 14
J gene: TRBJ2-7
D gene: NA
V gene: TRBV29-1
clone size: NA
CDR3 protein: CSVATRLKLGEQYF
CDR3 DNA: TGCAGCGTTGCCACCAGGTTAAAACTGGGCGAGCAGTACTTC

CDR3 length: 16
J gene: TRBJ2-1
D gene: TRBD2
V gene: TRBV15
clone size: NA
CDR3 protein: CATSRDGAGGYNEQFF
CDR3 DNA: TGTGCCACCAGCAGAGATGGGGCGGGGGGATACAATGAGCAGTTCTTC

CDR3 length: 13
J gene: TRBJ1-2
D gene: TRBD1
V gene: TRBV28
clone size: NA
CDR3 protein: CASTGGQGYGYTF
CDR3 DNA: TGTGCCAGCACCGGGGGACAGGGTTATGGCTACACCTTC

CDR3 length: 14
J gene: TRBJ2-7
D gene: NA
V gene: TRBV2
clone size: NA
CDR3 protein: CASRTRRGLKEQYF
CDR3 DNA: TGTGCCAGCAGGACGAGACGGGGTTTAAAAGAGCAGTACTTC

CDR3 length: 17
J gene: TRBJ1-6
D gene: TRBD1
V gene: TRBV4-3
clone size: NA
CDR3 protein: CASSQDQPGGTYSPLHF
CDR3 DNA: TGCGCCAGCAGCCAAGATCAACCAGGGGGTACTTATTCACCCCTCCACTTT

CDR3 length: 14
J gene: TRBJ1-2
D gene: NA
V gene: TRBV5-1
clone size: medium-sized
CDR3 protein: CASSLDDTNYGYTF
CDR3 DNA: TGCGCCAGCAGCTTGGACGACACTAACTATGGCTACACCTTC